Shown below are 24 T cell receptor beta chains from a single sample sequenced in a study of blood T cell repertoires in COVID-19. The protocol was immunoSEQ multiplex PCR, while the TCRdb copy is restricted to in-frame clones and leaves out a portion. The sample has about 190,000 clones, roughly 84% seen once. The sample comprised PBMCs or T cells enriched from blood (not recorded which). The source is a woman younger than 45 who had recovered from COVID-19.

The genes are TRBV7-9 and TRBJ2-7; 10 bases are a match to TRBD1. The V gene end was trimmed by 3 bases and the J gene end by 4 bases; junction bases not matched to a gene: 3. CDR3 length: 14 amino acids. Germline assignment: CDR1 SEHNR and CDR2 FQNEAQ (reference sequence). CDR3 amino acids: CASSFDRGRYEQYF. In DNA form, the CDR3 reads TGTGCCAGCAGCTTTGACAGGGGGCGTTACGAGCAGTACTTC.

This clone was observed a single time. The V gene is TRBV9, the J gene TRBJ2-1; a possible D gene is TRBD2 (6 bases). This CDR3 region has 16 residues. Germline CDR1 SGDLS, CDR2 YYNGEE. Trimming took off 3 bases at V and 0 bases at J, with 13 bases between the two ends. This chain's CDR3 is CASSAMLASSYNEQFF. In nucleotides, the CDR3 is TGTGCCAGCAGCGCCATGCTAGCGAGCTCCTACAATGAGCAGTTCTTC.

The chain links TRBV27 to TRBJ1-1; 7 bases map to TRBD1. Germline-derived CDR1 and CDR2 are MNHEY and SMNVEV (reference sequence). Germline trimming cut 5 bases from V and 4 bases from J; bases unmatched to any gene: 7. The CDR3 spans 14 residues. The CDR3 DNA sequence: TGTGCCAGCAGTGGCACAGGGGCAACCACTGAAGCTTTCTTT. It codes for CASSGTGATTEAFF.

The J gene is TRBJ1-5, the V gene TRBV27, with 7 positions matching TRBD1. V shed 5 bases, J shed 7 bases, and the junction held 8 bases outside the gene matches. This CDR3 region has 14 residues. Germline CDR1 and CDR2: MNHEY and SMNVEV (reference sequence). The CDR3 DNA sequence: TGTGCCAGCAGTCTCGACAGGGTAGGCCAGCCCCAGCATTTT. This translates into CASSLDRVGQPQHF.

The V gene is TRBV3-1 (or the pseudogene TRBV3-2), the J gene TRBJ1-1, with unresolved D. This CDR3 contains 14 residues. The germline CDR1 and CDR2 sequences are LGHDT and YNNKEL (reference sequence). V lost 5 bases and J 5 bases, leaving 15 bases between the germline ends. The CDR3 region is CASSFRDLRTEAFF. The CDR3 region has the DNA TGTGCCAGCAGCTTCCGGGATCTGCGGACTGAAGCTTTCTTT.

This chain joins TRBV6-5 and TRBJ1-5, with TRBD1 matching 8 bases. The CDR3 length is 13 residues. With 4 bases clipped from V and 7 bases from J, the junction kept 3 bases outside the gene matches. CDR1 is MNHEY and CDR2 is SVGAGI in the germline V gene. In DNA, the CDR3 is TGTGCCAGCAGTTCAGGGGGCCGGCAGCCCCAGCATTTT. Its translation is CASSSGGRQPQHF.

The chain's CDR3 is CASSLDWQSGNTIYF. The CDR3 nucleotides read TGTGCCAGCAGCTTAGATTGGCAGTCTGGAAACACCATATATTTT. V and J are TRBV11-2 and TRBJ1-3; D not resolved. The V end lost 0 bases, the J end lost 1 base, and 7 bases lay between the germline ends. Per germline, CDR1 SGHAT and CDR2 FQNNGV. CDR3 length: 15 amino acids.

The rearrangement joins TRBV7-6 to TRBJ2-1; TRBD2 matches at 13 bases. The CDR3 length is 16 residues. CDR1 and CDR2 (germline): SGHVS, FNYEAQ. Trimming took 5 bases from V and 8 from J; bases not matched to a gene: 9. CDR3 residues: CASSPRTSGSIYEQFF. The CDR3, as DNA: TGTGCCAGCAGCCCCCGGACTAGCGGGAGTATATATGAGCAGTTCTTC.

The V call is TRBV29-1, the J call TRBJ1-6; a weak D match, TRBD1 (5 bases). V was pared by 7 bases and J by 5 bases, with 12 bases between. This CDR3 has 13 amino acids. Germline-derived CDR1 and CDR2 are SQVTM and ANQGSEA. CDR3 sequence (DNA): TGCAGCGCCGGGGGTGGAAATAATTCACCCCTCCACTTT. Its translation: CSAGGGNNSPLHF.

The V and J genes are TRBV15 and TRBJ1-3; possible D gene TRBD1, 6 bases. V was clipped by 1 base and J by 0 bases, with 10 bases between them. The CDR3 is made up of 16 amino acids. In germline, CDR1 is LNHNV, CDR2 YYDKDF (reference sequence). The CDR3 loop reads CATSRGGQNSGNTIYF. Written as DNA, the CDR3 is TGTGCCACCAGCAGAGGGGGGCAGAACTCTGGAAACACCATATATTTT.

V usage is TRBV7-2 and J usage is TRBJ1-1, with a tentative D call TRBD1 (5 bases). Looked up from germline, CDR1 is SGHTA and CDR2 is FQGNSA. The CDR3 is 12 residues long. With 5 bases removed from V and 11 bases from J, the gap between germline ends came to 15 bases. CDR3 residues: CASSENRIRAFF. The CDR3 region has the DNA TGTGCCAGCAGCGAAAACAGGATTAGGGCTTTCTTT.

The V call is TRBV4-1, the J call TRBJ1-2, with 7 positions matching TRBD1. The junction had 10 bases not matched to a gene; V was cut back by 2 bases and J by 7 bases. Germline V gives CDR1 MGHRA, CDR2 YSYEKL. This CDR3 comprises 15 residues. In nucleotides, the CDR3 is TGCGCCAGCAGCCAACCCCTGACAGGGTTGAGTGGCTACACCTTC. It is translated as CASSQPLTGLSGYTF.

The chain is built from TRBV5-4 and TRBJ2-1, with 13 nucleotides matching TRBD2. V trimming: 4 bases; J trimming: 9 bases; junction bases outside the gene matches: 7. Germline V gene sequence: CDR1 SGHNT, CDR2 YYREEE (reference sequence). The CDR3 contains 15 residues. The CDR3 loop reads CASSTGTSGNGEQFF. The DNA for the CDR3 is TGTGCCAGCAGCACCGGGACTAGCGGGAACGGTGAGCAGTTCTTC.

This chain links TRBV28 with TRBJ2-4, with 10 nucleotides matching TRBD1. CDR3 length: 16 amino acids. The germline CDR1 and CDR2 sequences are MDHEN and SYDVKM. Trimming took 3 bases from V and 6 from J; bases not matched to a gene: 8. The chain's CDR3 is CASSFTGQGLRNIQYF. The CDR3 DNA follows: TGTGCCAGCAGTTTCACGGGACAGGGGCTCCGAAACATTCAGTACTTC.

This rearrangement joins TRBV4-2 to TRBJ2-3, with a tentative D call TRBD2 (5 bases). The germline gives CDR1 LGHNA, CDR2 YNFKEQ. Trimming took off 1 base at V and 0 bases at J, with 11 bases between the two ends. The CDR3 runs 16 residues. For the CDR3, the DNA is TGTGCCAGCAGCCAAGGGAGCGGACTTAGCACAGATACGCAGTATTTT. Its protein is CASSQGSGLSTDTQYF.

The chain recombines TRBV19 with TRBJ1-2, with TRBD1 identical over 8 bases. CDR1 and CDR2 from the germline V gene are LNHDA and SQIVND (reference sequence). The CDR3 sequence is 14 residues long. V was pared by 6 bases and J by 5 bases, with 8 bases of the junction left unmatched. CDR3 nucleotides: TGTGCCAGTAGCCCCGGACAGGGACGGTATGGCTACACCTTC. Its protein product is CASSPGQGRYGYTF. Based on the CDR3 plus reference TRBV19 and TRBJ1-2, the full variable domain is DGGITQSPKYLFRKEGQNVTLSCEQNLNHDAMYWYRQDPGQGLRLIYYSQIVNDFQKGDIAEGYSVSREKKESFPLTVTSAQKNPTAFYLCASSPGQGRYGYTFGSGTRLTVV.

CDR3 DNA: TGCGCCAGCAGCCTACCGGGAGCAACTAATGAAAAACTGTTTTTT. It translates to CASSLPGATNEKLFF. The chain has TRBV5-1 and TRBJ1-4; unclear D gene. CDR1 SGHRS and CDR2 YFSETQ come from the germline V gene. V was pared by 4 bases and J by 0 bases, with 10 bases between. The CDR3 loop spans 15 amino acids.

This clone was counted between two and nine times. CDR3 amino acids: CAIGGTDTQYF. The DNA for the CDR3 is TGTGCCATAGGGGGCACAGATACGCAGTATTTT. The chain uses TRBV10-3 and TRBJ2-3, with D possibly TRBD1 on 5 matching bases. Looked up from germline, CDR1 is ENHRY and CDR2 is SYGVKD. CDR3 length: 11 residues. Trimming left V 9 bases short and J 1 base short, with 5 bases between.

The chain has TRBV5-8 and TRBJ2-2, with D perhaps matching TRBD2 (5 bases). Germline V gene data show CDR1 as SGHTS and CDR2 as YDEGEE. CDR3 length equals 15 residues. With 6 bases removed from V and 4 bases from J, the gap between germline ends came to 16 bases. In DNA form, the CDR3 reads TGTGCCAGCACGGGTCGGGGTGTGTTCACCGGGGAGCTGTTTTTT. It is translated as CASTGRGVFTGELFF.

J is TRBJ1-6 and V is TRBV10-3; TRBD1 agrees at 8 bases. CDR3 length: 12 amino acids. CDR1 ENHRY and CDR2 SYGVKD come from the germline V gene. Losses at the gene ends were 3 bases for V and 17 bases for J; bases not matched to a gene: 6. In DNA form, the CDR3 reads TGTGCCATCAGTGACCTTAGGACAGGGTTCCACTTT. Translating it yields CAISDLRTGFHF.

Of note for this clone: Other DNA sequences in this sample translate to the same CDR3. The chain carries TRBV28 and TRBJ2-3; D call uncertain. Germline lookup yields CDR1 MDHEN and CDR2 SYDVKM. The CDR3 is 12 residues long. Trimming pared 6 bases from V and 2 bases from J, leaving 6 bases between. CDR3 nucleotides: TGTGCCAGCAGCCCTAACACAGATACGCAGTATTTT. It translates to CASSPNTDTQYF. Combining the CDR3 with reference TRBV28 and TRBJ2-3 gives the whole variable domain DVKVTQSSRYLVKRTGEKVFLECVQDMDHENMFWYRQDPGLGLRLIYFSYDVKMKEKGDIPEGYSVSREKKERFSLILESASTNQTSMYLCASSPNTDTQYFGPGTRLTVL.

This clone was counted between two and nine times. This rearrangement joins TRBV12-3 or TRBV12-4 to TRBJ1-2; 7 positions match TRBD1. Germline trimming cut 5 bases from V and 1 base from J; bases unmatched to any gene: 1. The CDR3 runs 13 residues. Here the CDR3 reads CASSRDSNYGYTF. Written as DNA, the CDR3 is TGTGCCAGCAGTCGGGACAGTAACTATGGCTACACCTTC.

The V call is TRBV10-3, the J call TRBJ1-3, with 8 bases lining up with TRBD1. J was trimmed by 0 bases and V by 7 bases; bases with no gene match: 8. Germline V gene sequence: CDR1 ENHRY, CDR2 SYGVKD. CDR3 size: 16 residues. This chain's CDR3 is CAITSTGDISGNTIYF. CDR3 nucleotide sequence: TGTGCCATCACTTCGACAGGGGACATCTCTGGAAACACCATATATTTT.

This chain joins TRBV27 and TRBJ2-3; perhaps TRBD2 as D (5 bases). The germline V and J ends were trimmed by 2 bases and 2 bases, with 5 bases remaining between them. Germline V CDR1 and CDR2: MNHEY, SMNVEV (reference sequence). CDR3 length: 13 amino acids. CDR3 DNA sequence: TGTGCCAGCAGTTTAGACTACACAGATACGCAGTATTTT. As protein: CASSLDYTDTQYF.